Included here is one TCR beta chain sequence, with context. Its antigen is unidentified. TCRdb re-called the reads with MiXCR, one entry per CDR3 protein. The sample carries around 900,000 distinct CDR3 sequences, around 30% recorded once. This entry belongs to a study of T cell repertoires in cytomegalovirus infection. This sequence originates from a human donor in good health (CMV status not recorded). Some clones in this sample may be carry-over from other donors' samples. Sequenced material: cultured CD8+ T cells from PBMCs, taken from culture after CMV antigen stimulation.

The CDR3 DNA follows: TGCAGCCGTGGGCGGGGGGGGCGGGAGACCCAGTACTTC. Translating it yields CSRGRGGRETQYF. The chain couples TRBV20-1 to TRBJ2-5, with 9 positions matching TRBD2. The V gene's germline CDR1 is DFQATT and CDR2 SNEGSKA (reference sequence). The CDR3 has 13 residues.